These 32 T cell receptor beta chains were all obtained from the same sample, sequenced in a study of blood T cell repertoires in COVID-19. Produced via immunoSEQ multiplex PCR; TCRdb's table is partial and in-frame only. Among around 190,000 clones, around 79% were seen once, and the ten largest hold 5.5% to 7%. Sequenced sample: peripheral blood. The receptors stem from a woman aged 40 to 50 with COVID-19, enrolled during active disease.

The V gene is TRBV30, the J gene TRBJ2-5, with 15 bases identical to TRBD2. The length of the CDR3 is 15 residues. CDR1 and CDR2 from the germline V gene are GTSNPN and SVGIG (reference sequence). Trimming at V came to 7 bases and at J to 1 base, leaving 4 bases not matched to a gene. The CDR3, as DNA: TGTGCCTACGGGACTAGCGGGAGGATCCAAGAGACCCAGTACTTC. It specifies CAYGTSGRIQETQYF. The variable domain in full, with the rest retrieved from reference TRBV30 and TRBJ2-5, is SQTIHQWPATLVQPVGSPLSLECTVEGTSNPNLYWYRQAAGRGLQLLFYSVGIGQISSEVPQNLSASRPQDRQFILSSKKLLLSDSGFYLCAYGTSGRIQETQYFGPGTRLLVL.

This chain links TRBV19 with TRBJ2-7; 7 bases fit TRBD2. CDR3 length: 19 amino acids. After removal of 5 bases from V and 2 bases from J, the junction contained 21 bases not matched to a gene. The germline V gene has CDR1 LNHDA and CDR2 SQIVND (reference sequence). In DNA form, the CDR3 reads TGTGCCAGTAGTTTAAAAAGGGGAGGGGCGTACCCCGACCCCTACGAGCAGTACTTC. Translating gives CASSLKRGGAYPDPYEQYF.

This chain uses TRBV3-1 (or the pseudogene TRBV3-2) with TRBJ2-1; TRBD2 matches at 8 bases. This CDR3 has 16 residues. CDR1 is LGHDT, CDR2 YNNKEL, per germline (reference sequence). J was trimmed by 7 bases and V by 7 bases; bases with no gene match: 15. CDR3 DNA: TGTGCCAGCACCAGGTCAGGGGCGGGGGGCCTGAATGAGCAGTTCTTC. This encodes CASTRSGAGGLNEQFF.

The J gene is TRBJ1-5, the V gene TRBV15; 8 nucleotides align to TRBD1. The junction had 2 bases not matched to a gene; V was cut back by 5 bases and J by 5 bases. The CDR3 loop spans 13 amino acids. CDR1 is LNHNV and CDR2 is YYDKDF in the germline V gene (reference sequence). CDR3 loop: CATSETGDQPQHF. Written as DNA, the CDR3 is TGTGCCACCAGCGAGACAGGGGATCAGCCCCAGCATTTT.

The chain links TRBV5-1 to TRBJ1-5, with 8 bases aligning to TRBD1. The CDR3 runs 14 residues. J was trimmed by 7 bases and V by 2 bases; bases with no gene match: 5. The V gene's germline CDR1 is SGHRS and CDR2 YFSETQ. The CDR3 is CASSLTGGSQPQHF. CDR3 DNA: TGCGCCAGCAGCTTAACAGGGGGATCCCAGCCCCAGCATTTT.

The rearrangement joins TRBV7-9 to TRBJ1-2; tentatively, D is TRBD1 (6 bases). V lost 4 bases, J lost 8 bases, and 14 bases lay in between. The CDR3 has 13 amino acids. Germline-derived CDR1 and CDR2 are SEHNR and FQNEAQ (reference sequence). The CDR3, as DNA: TGTGCCAGCAGCTCCCAAGAACAGGGAGGCTACACCTTC. Amino acid sequence: CASSSQEQGGYTF. Using reference TRBV7-9 and TRBJ1-2 for the parts outside the CDR3, the full variable domain is DTGVSQNPRHKITKRGQNVTFRCDPISEHNRLYWYRQTLGQGPEFLTYFQNEAQLEKSRLLSDRFSAERPKGSFSTLEIQRTEQGDSAMYLCASSSQEQGGYTFGSGTRLTVV.

The rearrangement uses TRBV27 and TRBJ2-1; 11 nucleotides agree with TRBD1. The germline V gene has CDR1 MNHEY and CDR2 SMNVEV (reference sequence). This CDR3 comprises 17 residues. Trimming cost V 5 bases and J 4 bases; bases outside gene matches: 10. CDR3 DNA sequence: TGTGCCAGCAGTCCTCCCTACGGGACAGGGGGTTACAATGAGCAGTTCTTC. This gives the protein CASSPPYGTGGYNEQFF.

This clone was seen only once. The chain carries TRBV7-9 and TRBJ2-5, with 9 nucleotides matching TRBD1. V was pared by 0 bases and J by 3 bases, with 5 bases of the junction left unmatched. This CDR3 has 16 amino acids. The germline V gene encodes CDR1 SEHNR and CDR2 FQNEAQ (reference sequence). The CDR3 sequence is CASSLAGQGGEETQYF. CDR3 in DNA: TGTGCCAGCAGCTTAGCGGGACAGGGAGGGGAAGAGACCCAGTACTTC.

This rearrangement joins TRBV19 to TRBJ1-1; TRBD1 is a possible D gene (5 bases). The germline V and J ends were trimmed by 7 bases and 4 bases, with 16 bases remaining between them. From germline, CDR1 is LNHDA and CDR2 SQIVND (reference sequence). The CDR3 length is 14 residues. The CDR3 sequence is CASILTAGGTEAFF. In DNA, the CDR3 is TGTGCCAGTATCCTTACTGCGGGGGGCACTGAAGCTTTCTTT.

In its sample, this clone was seen many times. The V call is TRBV7-3, the J call TRBJ2-3, with TRBD2 matching over 7 bases. CDR1 SGHTA and CDR2 FQGTGA come from the germline V gene. The CDR3 has 14 residues. V lost 0 bases, J lost 6 bases, and 3 bases stayed unmatched. The CDR3 bases are TGTGCCAGCAGCTTAACTGGGGGAGGGGATACGCAGTATTTT. Translating it yields CASSLTGGGDTQYF.

The chain recombines TRBV27 with TRBJ2-3; possibly TRBD1 for D (6 bases). Trimming shortened V by 6 bases and J by 7 bases, and 14 bases separated the two germline ends. The CDR3 length is 13 residues. Looked up from germline, CDR1 is MNHEY and CDR2 is SMNVEV (reference sequence). In DNA form, the CDR3 reads TGTGCCAGCAGCCTTCAGGGGATGCATACGCAGTATTTT. Residues: CASSLQGMHTQYF.

This chain connects TRBV7-9 to TRBJ2-2; tentatively, D is TRBD2 (6 bases). V shed 5 bases and J shed 1 base, with 8 bases lying between them. The CDR3 length is 14 residues. From germline, CDR1 is SEHNR and CDR2 FQNEAQ (reference sequence). CDR3 DNA sequence: TGTGCCAGCAGCCGTAGCGGGAACACCGGGGAGCTGTTTTTT. It translates to CASSRSGNTGELFF.

V gene TRBV5-4 combines with J gene TRBJ2-2; a possible D gene is TRBD2 (8 bases). Trimming removed 4 bases at V and 6 bases at J, with 16 bases between. Looked up from germline, CDR1 is SGHNT and CDR2 is YYREEE (reference sequence). This CDR3 is built from 15 residues. CDR3 residues: CASSRGGRGPGELFF. CDR3 coding DNA: TGTGCCAGCAGCCGCGGGGGGAGGGGGCCCGGGGAGCTGTTTTTT.

The V call is TRBV19, the J call TRBJ1-1, with a tentative D call TRBD1 (6 bases). The CDR3 runs 13 residues. Trimming pared 7 bases from V and 6 bases from J, leaving 15 bases between. Germline values: CDR1 LNHDA, CDR2 SQIVND (reference sequence). The CDR3 here is CASNAQGWAEAFF. The CDR3 region has the DNA TGTGCCAGTAACGCACAGGGATGGGCTGAAGCTTTCTTT.

CDR3 sequence (DNA): TGTGCCAGCAATACGTTAAGGGGACTACCTATTTACGAGCAGTACTTC. Amino acids: CASNTLRGLPIYEQYF. The chain couples TRBV9 to TRBJ2-7, with 7 bases lining up with TRBD2. Germline trimming cut 6 bases from V and 4 bases from J; bases unmatched to any gene: 16. Germline values: CDR1 SGDLS, CDR2 YYNGEE. The CDR3 is 16 residues long.

V usage is TRBV7-2 and J usage is TRBJ1-4, with 10 bases that match TRBD1. After removal of 2 bases from V and 5 bases from J, the junction contained 5 bases not matched to a gene. CDR3 length equals 16 residues. In germline, CDR1 is SGHTA, CDR2 FQGNSA. The CDR3 loop reads CASSLMGTGVNEKLFF. The CDR3 DNA sequence: TGTGCCAGCAGCTTAATGGGGACAGGGGTGAATGAAAAACTGTTTTTT.

The chain couples TRBV6-5 to TRBJ1-6, with D possibly being TRBD1 (5 bases). Germline V gives CDR1 MNHEY, CDR2 SVGAGI. The CDR3 contains 16 residues. V lost 2 bases and J 6 bases, leaving 14 bases between the germline ends. CDR3 protein: CASSYGGGEINSPLHF. Here the CDR3 DNA reads TGTGCCAGCAGTTACGGGGGGGGAGAAATTAATTCACCCCTCCACTTT.

CDR3 sequence: CASSVDITSNQPQHF. In nucleotides, the CDR3 is TGTGCCAGCAGTGTAGACATTACAAGCAATCAGCCCCAGCATTTT. V is TRBV6-2 or TRBV6-3 and J is TRBJ1-5; D not resolved. Trimming cost V 5 bases and J 1 base, with 12 bases left between them. The V gene's germline CDR1 is MNHEY and CDR2 SVGEGT. This CDR3 region has 15 residues.

This rearrangement joins TRBV2 to TRBJ1-5; D possibly corresponds to TRBD1 (6 bases). CDR1 is SNHLY and CDR2 is FYNNEI in the germline V gene. The CDR3 length is 13 residues. Trimming took 6 bases from V and 5 from J, leaving 11 bases between them. The CDR3 protein is CASSSTGYQPQHF. CDR3 coding DNA: TGTGCCAGCAGCTCTACAGGGTATCAGCCCCAGCATTTT.

This chain connects TRBV2 to TRBJ2-5; 13 bases align to TRBD2. CDR1 SNHLY and CDR2 FYNNEI come from the germline V gene. This CDR3 has 15 residues. Germline trimming cut 7 bases from V and 5 bases from J; bases unmatched to any gene: 7. CDR3 in amino acids: CASTAGTSGAETQYF. CDR3 nucleotides: TGTGCCAGCACCGCCGGGACTAGCGGGGCGGAGACCCAGTACTTC.

This sequence joins TRBV5-1 and TRBJ2-2; 8 bases fit TRBD1. CDR1 and CDR2 from the germline V gene are SGHRS and YFSETQ. V lost 4 bases, J lost 1 base, and 6 bases stayed unmatched. CDR3 length: 16 amino acids. The CDR3 DNA sequence: TGCGCCAGCAGCCACAGGACAGGGCGGAACACCGGGGAGCTGTTTTTT. Its protein is CASSHRTGRNTGELFF.

The V and J genes are TRBV6-4 and TRBJ1-2, with 8 positions matching TRBD1. The junction had 7 bases not matched to a gene; V was cut back by 6 bases and J by 4 bases. The germline V gene encodes CDR1 MRHNA and CDR2 SNTAGT. The CDR3 has 14 residues. The CDR3, as DNA: TGTGCCAGCAGCAGACAGGGGCAACTCTATGGCTACACCTTC. Its protein is CASSRQGQLYGYTF.

The rearrangement uses TRBV27 and TRBJ1-1, with D maybe TRBD1 (5 bases). The ends were cut back, 7 bases at V and 7 bases at J, with 16 bases in the middle. Germline loops: CDR1 MNHEY, CDR2 SMNVEV (reference sequence). The CDR3 covers 13 residues. The CDR3 DNA sequence: TGTGCCAGCATGCCAAGGGGAAGGGGTGAAGCTTTCTTT. Translating it yields CASMPRGRGEAFF.

V gene TRBV4-1 combines with J gene TRBJ1-3, with 10 bases lining up with TRBD1. This CDR3 contains 15 residues. V gave up 1 base and J gave up 7 bases; unmatched junction bases: 4. Germline assignment: CDR1 MGHRA and CDR2 YSYEKL. The CDR3 sequence: CASSQVGTGANTIYF. The CDR3 region has the DNA TGCGCCAGCAGCCAAGTGGGGACAGGGGCCAACACCATATATTTT.

The chain has TRBV18 and TRBJ2-3; the match to TRBD2 covers 13 bases. The J segment lost 5 bases and the V segment lost 2 bases, leaving 4 bases of the junction unmatched. Per germline, CDR1 KGHSH and CDR2 LQKENI. This CDR3 contains 16 residues. The CDR3 DNA reads TGTGCCAGCTCACCAGGACTAGCGGGGGCAGGAGATACGCAGTATTTT. Its protein is CASSPGLAGAGDTQYF.

The V and J genes are TRBV10-2 and TRBJ2-7, with 13 bases identical to TRBD2. CDR3 length: 17 amino acids. The trim removed 6 bases at V and 0 bases at J, leaving 8 bases unmatched. Germline-derived CDR1 and CDR2 are WSHSY and SAAADI. Here the CDR3 reads CASRDLLAGGSSYEQYF. The CDR3 nucleotides read TGCGCCAGCAGGGATCTACTAGCGGGAGGGTCCTCCTACGAGCAGTACTTC.

On this clone: Germline and junction disagree at one end, which may indicate a read error. The sample carries other DNA sequences with the same CDR3. The rearrangement joins TRBV11-3 to TRBJ2-7, with 8 positions matching TRBD1. This CDR3 is built from 10 residues. Germline V gives CDR1 SGHNT, CDR2 YENEEA. CDR3 coding DNA: TGTGCCAGCAGCTCCGGGACAGGAAGCTTC. Translating gives CASSSGTGSF.

The chain carries TRBV28 and TRBJ2-3; D ambiguous. In germline, CDR1 is MDHEN, CDR2 SYDVKM. With 5 bases removed from V and 2 bases from J, the gap between germline ends came to 5 bases. The CDR3 runs to 12 residues. The CDR3 nucleotides read TGTGCCAGCAGTCTAATCACAGATACGCAGTATTTT. Translation gives CASSLITDTQYF.

As DNA, the CDR3 is TGTGCCAGCAGCTCGACACAGGGGGCCAATGGCTACACCTTC. Encoded protein: CASSSTQGANGYTF. The chain recombines TRBV7-2 with TRBJ1-2; 9 nucleotides align to TRBD1. The CDR3 loop spans 14 amino acids. Per germline, CDR1 SGHTA and CDR2 FQGNSA. Unmatched junction bases numbered 6, after V lost 4 bases and J lost 6 bases.

This clone was detected only once. The chain is built from TRBV9 and TRBJ1-2; no clear D gene. The germline V gene encodes CDR1 SGDLS and CDR2 YYNGEE. The V gene lost 4 bases and the J gene lost 8 bases, with 9 bases spanning the gap. The CDR3 spans 11 residues. CDR3 coding DNA: TGTGCCAGCAGCCCAGGAAACGGCTACACCTTC. Its translation is CASSPGNGYTF. Complete variable domain (other parts from reference TRBV9 and TRBJ1-2): DSGVTQTPKHLITATGQRVTLRCSPRSGDLSVYWYQQSLDQGLQFLIQYYNGEERAKGNILERFSAQQFPDLHSELNLSSLELGDSALYFCASSPGNGYTFGSGTRLTVV.

This chain joins TRBV5-1 and TRBJ2-5; D gene unclear. Trimming removed 4 bases from V and 2 bases from J, with 12 bases in between. Germline CDR1 is SGHRS and CDR2 is YFSETQ. The CDR3 has 14 residues. In nucleotides, the CDR3 is TGCGCCAGCAGCGCTTTCGCAGGTCAAGAGACCCAGTACTTC. Its protein product is CASSAFAGQETQYF.

This sequence joins TRBV6-1 and TRBJ2-2; weak D call: TRBD1 (5 bases). This CDR3 spans 16 amino acids. Trimming stripped 2 bases from V and 4 bases from J, with 14 bases between. In germline, CDR1 is MNHNS, CDR2 SASEGT. The CDR3 DNA follows: TGTGCCAGCAGTGAACTTAGGGGTCGAGGCACCGGGGAGCTGTTTTTT. It specifies CASSELRGRGTGELFF.